A single sample is the source of the 20 T cell receptor beta chains below, sequenced in a study of shared clonotypes between healthy human individuals. Sequencing used immunoSEQ multiplex PCR; TCRdb keeps in-frame clones, though not all of them. This table holds 800,000 to 950,000 clones, approximately 96% found once. Terminally differentiated effector memory CD45RA+ cells were excluded from the naive CD8 cells, which were CD45RO-negative and positively selected for CCR7. Sequencing was performed on naive CD8+ T cells sorted from blood. The receptors derive from a man aged 25-45 years in good health.

This clone was observed a single time. V gene TRBV6-6 combines with J gene TRBJ1-5, with D possibly being TRBD1 (6 bases). The CDR3 has 14 residues. Germline loops: CDR1 MNHNY, CDR2 SVGAGI (reference sequence). V lost 8 bases, J lost 3 bases, and 14 bases lay in between. The CDR3 sequence: CASDPGQYNQPQHF. CDR3 DNA: TGTGCCAGCGACCCCGGACAGTACAATCAGCCCCAGCATTTT.

DNA for the CDR3: TGTGCCAGCAGCCACGGACAGGACTACTCCTACGAGCAGTACTTC. Translating it yields CASSHGQDYSYEQYF. The chain links TRBV7-8 to TRBJ2-7; a weak D match, TRBD1 (7 bases). Trimming removed 5 bases from V and 0 bases from J, with 14 bases in between. Looked up from germline, CDR1 is SGHVS and CDR2 is FQNEAQ. CDR3 size: 15 residues.

The chain carries TRBV7-6 and TRBJ2-3; D unclear. Germline loops: CDR1 SGHVS, CDR2 FNYEAQ. Trimming took off 1 base at V and 7 bases at J, with 6 bases between the two ends. The CDR3 loop spans 12 amino acids. The CDR3 spells CASSLEGNTQYF. Written as DNA, the CDR3 is TGTGCCAGCAGCTTAGAGGGTAATACGCAGTATTTT.

The chain carries TRBV5-1 and TRBJ1-1; 7 bases align to TRBD1. Germline CDR1 and CDR2: SGHRS and YFSETQ. The CDR3 loop spans 14 amino acids. V gave up 4 bases and J gave up 5 bases; unmatched junction bases: 8. Here the CDR3 reads CASSPGQSGTEAFF. The CDR3 DNA reads as TGCGCCAGCAGCCCGGGACAGTCGGGAACTGAAGCTTTCTTT.

The rearrangement uses TRBV7-8 and TRBJ1-1; 7 nucleotides agree with TRBD1. The ends lost 3 bases at V and 0 bases at J; junction bases unmatched: 10. Germline V lookup: CDR1 SGHVS, CDR2 FQNEAQ. The CDR3 has 17 residues. Here the CDR3 reads CASSLGGDSYMNTEAFF. The CDR3 DNA is TGTGCCAGCAGCTTGGGGGGGGACAGCTACATGAACACTGAAGCTTTCTTT.

The rearrangement joins TRBV19 to TRBJ2-7; 11 nucleotides line up with TRBD2. With V trimmed by 5 bases and J by 1 base, 1 base remained unmatched. The CDR3 spans 14 residues. Germline values: CDR1 LNHDA, CDR2 SQIVND (reference sequence). CDR3 protein: CASSWTSGSYEQYF. The CDR3, as DNA: TGTGCCAGTAGTTGGACTAGCGGGTCCTACGAGCAGTACTTC.

This clone was counted a few times. The gene calls are TRBV7-8 and TRBJ1-5; TRBD1 might be the D (6 bases). V was trimmed by 1 base and J by 2 bases, leaving 9 bases between them. Germline values: CDR1 SGHVS, CDR2 FQNEAQ. The CDR3 has 15 residues. The CDR3 sequence is CASSLEQGGNQPQHF. CDR3 DNA: TGTGCCAGCAGCTTAGAACAGGGAGGCAATCAGCCCCAGCATTTT.

The V call is TRBV5-6, the J call TRBJ1-1; D is unclear. The germline gives CDR1 SGHDT, CDR2 YYEEEE. This CDR3 comprises 13 residues. The V end lost 4 bases, the J end lost 2 bases, and 9 bases lay between the germline ends. The CDR3 DNA reads as TGTGCCAGCAGCCGTGACGGAAACACTGAAGCTTTCTTT. It yields the protein CASSRDGNTEAFF.

The chain links TRBV10-3 to TRBJ2-7; D is undetermined. The CDR3 is made up of 11 amino acids. Germline V CDR1 and CDR2: ENHRY, SYGVKD. V lost 2 bases and J 5 bases, leaving 4 bases between the germline ends. This CDR3 reads CAISEEDEQYF. The CDR3 DNA follows: TGTGCCATCAGTGAGGAGGACGAGCAGTACTTC.

This sequence joins TRBV5-4 and TRBJ2-1; 8 positions match TRBD1. Germline CDR1 reads SGHNT; CDR2 reads YYREEE (reference sequence). This CDR3 contains 14 residues. V was clipped by 9 bases and J by 2 bases; unmatched bases: 7. CDR3 region: CAINRGFTYNEQFF. DNA of the CDR3: TGTGCCATCAACAGGGGGTTCACCTACAATGAGCAGTTCTTC.

This chain links TRBV7-9 with TRBJ2-1; 10 bases map to TRBD1. The germline V gene encodes CDR1 SEHNR and CDR2 FQNEAQ (reference sequence). CDR3 length equals 16 residues. J gave up 8 bases and V 5 bases, and 12 bases lay outside the gene matches. The CDR3 sequence: CASSAAGTGARHEQFF. For the CDR3, the DNA is TGTGCCAGCAGCGCAGCCGGGACAGGGGCGCGGCATGAGCAGTTCTTC. Complete variable domain (other parts from reference TRBV7-9 and TRBJ2-1): DTGVSQNPRHKITKRGQNVTFRCDPISEHNRLYWYRQTLGQGPEFLTYFQNEAQLEKSRLLSDRFSAERPKGSFSTLEIQRTEQGDSAMYLCASSAAGTGARHEQFFGPGTRLTVL.

The rearrangement uses TRBV2 and TRBJ2-7, with TRBD1 as a possible D gene (5 bases). The CDR3 is 15 amino acids. Germline CDR1 is SNHLY and CDR2 is FYNNEI. Trimming shortened V by 9 bases and J by 0 bases, and 18 bases separated the two germline ends. CDR3 loop: CARENRQKTSYEQYF. In DNA form, the CDR3 reads TGTGCCAGAGAAAACAGACAGAAAACCTCCTACGAGCAGTACTTC.

This clone showed up just once. The J gene is TRBJ2-7, the V gene TRBV10-1; possible D gene TRBD1, 5 bases. Trimming stripped 7 bases from V and 6 bases from J, with 13 bases between. CDR1 and CDR2 from the germline V gene are WNHNN and SYGVQD (reference sequence). The CDR3 extends over 12 amino acids. The CDR3 sequence: CASNHRQSEQYF. CDR3 nucleotide sequence: TGCGCCAGCAACCACCGACAGTCCGAGCAGTACTTC.

The chain couples TRBV7-3 to TRBJ2-1; 11 bases align to TRBD2. The CDR3 length is 15 residues. From germline, CDR1 is SGHTA and CDR2 FQGTGA. The V and J ends lost 3 bases and 4 bases, in that order; junction bases with no gene match: 2. CDR3 in amino acids: CASSLGLADYNEQFF. CDR3 nucleotides: TGTGCCAGCAGCTTGGGACTAGCGGATTACAATGAGCAGTTCTTC.

The gene calls are TRBV5-4 and TRBJ2-1; D gene unclear. The CDR3 contains 12 residues. CDR1 and CDR2 (germline): SGHNT, YYREEE (reference sequence). Trimming took off 4 bases at V and 8 bases at J, with 10 bases between the two ends. CDR3 amino acids: CASSQPGHEQFF. The CDR3 region has the DNA TGTGCCAGCAGCCAGCCCGGGCATGAGCAGTTCTTC. The full variable domain, completed using reference TRBV5-4 and TRBJ2-1, is ETGVTQSPTHLIKTRGQQVTLRCSSQSGHNTVSWYQQALGQGPQFIFQYYREEENGRGNFPPRFSGLQFPNYSSELNVNALELDDSALYLCASSQPGHEQFFGPGTRLTVL.

The CDR3 is CASSSDEKLFF. The DNA of the CDR3 is TGTGCCAGCTCGTCTGATGAAAAACTGTTTTTT. The genes are TRBV28 and TRBJ1-4, with D uncertain. Per germline, CDR1 MDHEN and CDR2 SYDVKM. V lost 8 bases, J lost 6 bases, and 7 bases lay in between. The length of the CDR3 is 11 residues.

The V call is TRBV11-2, the J call TRBJ2-1, with D maybe TRBD1 (6 bases). The V end was cut by 1 base, the J end by 6 bases, with 10 bases between. Germline-derived CDR1 and CDR2 are SGHAT and FQNNGV. There are 14 residues in the CDR3. The CDR3 loop is CASSLGPGVNEQFF. The CDR3 DNA reads as TGTGCCAGCAGCTTAGGGCCAGGGGTCAATGAGCAGTTCTTC.

This sequence joins TRBV27 and TRBJ2-1; 7 bases line up with TRBD2. In germline, CDR1 is MNHEY, CDR2 SMNVEV (reference sequence). V lost 7 bases and J lost 7; bases outside the gene matches: 10. There are 14 residues in the CDR3. DNA for the CDR3: TGTGCCAGCAAAACCGGGACTATCGGGAATGAGCAGTTCTTC. It is translated as CASKTGTIGNEQFF.

This clone was seen once. This sequence joins TRBV6-1 and TRBJ2-7; D is unclear. The germline V gene encodes CDR1 MNHNS and CDR2 SASEGT. This CDR3 is built from 15 residues. V lost 2 bases, J lost 0 bases, and 11 bases lay in between. The CDR3, as DNA: TGTGCCAGCAGTGAAAGAGACGGTTACTCCTACGAGCAGTACTTC. This codes for CASSERDGYSYEQYF.

This chain connects TRBV2 to TRBJ2-7, with TRBD2 as a possible D gene (6 bases). The germline V and J ends were trimmed by 3 bases and 0 bases, with 12 bases remaining between them. The CDR3 is made up of 15 amino acids. Germline CDR1 reads SNHLY; CDR2 reads FYNNEI. The DNA of the CDR3 is TGTGCCAGCAGTGAGGGGGAGGCGTTCTCCTACGAGCAGTACTTC. It translates to CASSEGEAFSYEQYF.